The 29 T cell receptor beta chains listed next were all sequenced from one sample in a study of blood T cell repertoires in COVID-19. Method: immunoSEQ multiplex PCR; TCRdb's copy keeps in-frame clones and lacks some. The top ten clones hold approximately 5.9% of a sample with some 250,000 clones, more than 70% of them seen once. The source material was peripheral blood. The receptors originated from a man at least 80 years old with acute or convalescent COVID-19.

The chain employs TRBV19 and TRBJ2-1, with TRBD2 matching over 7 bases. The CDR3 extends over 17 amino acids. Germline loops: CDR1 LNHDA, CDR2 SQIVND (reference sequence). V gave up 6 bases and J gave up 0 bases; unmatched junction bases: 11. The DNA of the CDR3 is TGTGCCAGTAGCCACCAGACCCTAGCGGACTCCTACAATGAGCAGTTCTTC. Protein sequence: CASSHQTLADSYNEQFF.

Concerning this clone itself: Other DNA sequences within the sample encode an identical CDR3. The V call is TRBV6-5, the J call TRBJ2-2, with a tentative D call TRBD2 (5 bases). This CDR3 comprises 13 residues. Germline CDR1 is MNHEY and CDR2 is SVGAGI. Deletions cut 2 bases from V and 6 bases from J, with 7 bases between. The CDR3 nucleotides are TGTGCCAGCAGTTACCGGGGTTCCGGGGAGCTGTTTTTT. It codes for CASSYRGSGELFF.

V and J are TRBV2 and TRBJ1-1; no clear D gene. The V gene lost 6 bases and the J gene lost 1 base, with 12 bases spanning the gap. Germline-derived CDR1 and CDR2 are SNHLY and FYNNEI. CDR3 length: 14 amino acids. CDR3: CASSPSPQNTEAFF. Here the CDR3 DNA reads TGTGCCAGCAGCCCGAGTCCGCAGAACACTGAAGCTTTCTTT. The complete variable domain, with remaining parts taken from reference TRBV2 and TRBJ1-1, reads EPEVTQTPSHQVTQMGQEVILRCVPISNHLYFYWYRQILGQKVEFLVSFYNNEISEKSEIFDDQFSVERPDGSNFTLKIRSTKLEDSAMYFCASSPSPQNTEAFFGQGTRLTVV.

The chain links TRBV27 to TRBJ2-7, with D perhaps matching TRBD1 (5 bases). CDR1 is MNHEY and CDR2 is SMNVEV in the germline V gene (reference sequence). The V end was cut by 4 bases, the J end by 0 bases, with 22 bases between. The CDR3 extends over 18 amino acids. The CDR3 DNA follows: TGTGCCAGCAGTTCCGATAATACAGGTAGACCCAGCTCCTACGAGCAGTACTTC. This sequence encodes CASSSDNTGRPSSYEQYF.

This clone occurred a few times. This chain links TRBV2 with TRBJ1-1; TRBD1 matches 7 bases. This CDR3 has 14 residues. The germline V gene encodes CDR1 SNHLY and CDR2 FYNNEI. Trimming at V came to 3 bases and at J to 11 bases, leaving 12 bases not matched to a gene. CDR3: CASSDDRAHYRAFF. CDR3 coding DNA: TGTGCCAGCAGTGACGACAGGGCCCATTATAGGGCTTTCTTT.

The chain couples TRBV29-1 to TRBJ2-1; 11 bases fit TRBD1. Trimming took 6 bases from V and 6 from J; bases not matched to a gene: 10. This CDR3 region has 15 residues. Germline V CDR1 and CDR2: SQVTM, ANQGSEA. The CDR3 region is CSVEPGQGVFNEQFF. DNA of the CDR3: TGCAGCGTAGAGCCGGGACAGGGGGTTTTCAATGAGCAGTTCTTC.

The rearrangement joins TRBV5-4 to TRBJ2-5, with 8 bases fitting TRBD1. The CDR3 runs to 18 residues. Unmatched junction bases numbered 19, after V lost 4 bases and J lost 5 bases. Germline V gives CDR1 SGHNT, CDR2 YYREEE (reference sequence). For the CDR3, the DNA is TGTGCCAGCAGCCCTTTGGCTGGGACAGGTCGTTTAGTGGAGACCCAGTACTTC. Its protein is CASSPLAGTGRLVETQYF. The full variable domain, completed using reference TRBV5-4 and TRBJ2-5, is ETGVTQSPTHLIKTRGQQVTLRCSSQSGHNTVSWYQQALGQGPQFIFQYYREEENGRGNFPPRFSGLQFPNYSSELNVNALELDDSALYLCASSPLAGTGRLVETQYFGPGTRLLVL.

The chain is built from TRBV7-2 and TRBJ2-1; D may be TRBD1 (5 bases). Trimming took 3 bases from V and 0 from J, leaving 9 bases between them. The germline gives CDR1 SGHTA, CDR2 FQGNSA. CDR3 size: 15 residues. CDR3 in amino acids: CASSLDMSSYNEQFF. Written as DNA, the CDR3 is TGTGCCAGCAGCTTGGACATGAGCTCCTACAATGAGCAGTTCTTC. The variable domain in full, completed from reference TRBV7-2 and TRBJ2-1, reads GAGVSQSPSNKVTEKGKDVELRCDPISGHTALYWYRQSLGQGLEFLIYFQGNSAPDKSGLPSDRFSAERTGGSVSTLTIQRTQQEDSAVYLCASSLDMSSYNEQFFGPGTRLTVL.

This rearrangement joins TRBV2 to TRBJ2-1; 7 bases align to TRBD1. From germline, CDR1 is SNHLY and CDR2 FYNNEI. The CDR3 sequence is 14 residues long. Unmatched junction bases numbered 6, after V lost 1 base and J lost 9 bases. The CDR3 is CASSEGGQIFEQFF. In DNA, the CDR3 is TGTGCCAGCAGTGAAGGGGGACAGATTTTTGAGCAGTTCTTC.

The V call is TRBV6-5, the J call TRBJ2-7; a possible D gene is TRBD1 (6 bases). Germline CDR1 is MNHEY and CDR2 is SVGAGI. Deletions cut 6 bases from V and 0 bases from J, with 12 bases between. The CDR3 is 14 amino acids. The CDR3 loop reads CASRTGTPSYEQYF. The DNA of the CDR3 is TGTGCCAGCAGAACGGGGACACCCTCCTACGAGCAGTACTTC.

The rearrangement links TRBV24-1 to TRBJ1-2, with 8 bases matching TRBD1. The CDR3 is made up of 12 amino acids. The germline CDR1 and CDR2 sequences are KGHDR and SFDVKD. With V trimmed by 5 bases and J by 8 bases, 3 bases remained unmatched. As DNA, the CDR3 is TGTGCCACCAGTGCAGGGGGCAGGGGCTACACCTTC. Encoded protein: CATSAGGRGYTF.

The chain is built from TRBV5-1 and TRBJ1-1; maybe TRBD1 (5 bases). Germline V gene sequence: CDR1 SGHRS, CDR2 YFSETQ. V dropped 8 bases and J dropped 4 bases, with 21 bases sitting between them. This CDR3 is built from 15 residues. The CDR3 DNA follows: TGCGCCAGACTCTACAAAACCAGGGCCCTCACTGAAGCTTTCTTT. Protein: CARLYKTRALTEAFF. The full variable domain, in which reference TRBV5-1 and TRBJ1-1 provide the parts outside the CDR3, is KAGVTQTPRYLIKTRGQQVTLSCSPISGHRSVSWYQQTPGQGLQFLFEYFSETQRNKGNFPGRFSGRQFSNSRSEMNVSTLELGDSALYLCARLYKTRALTEAFFGQGTRLTVV.

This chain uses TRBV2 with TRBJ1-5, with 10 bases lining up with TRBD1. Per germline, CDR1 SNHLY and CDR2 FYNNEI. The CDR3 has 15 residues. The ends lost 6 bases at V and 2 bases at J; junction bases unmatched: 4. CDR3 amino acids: CASRTGTGGNQPQHF. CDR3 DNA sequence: TGTGCCAGCAGGACCGGGACAGGGGGCAATCAGCCCCAGCATTTT.

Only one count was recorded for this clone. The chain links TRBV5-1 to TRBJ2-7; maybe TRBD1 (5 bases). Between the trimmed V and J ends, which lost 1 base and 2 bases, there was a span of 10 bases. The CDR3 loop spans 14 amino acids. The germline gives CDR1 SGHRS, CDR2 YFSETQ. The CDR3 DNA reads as TGCGCCAGCAGCTTGATGGACACAACCTACGAGCAGTACTTC. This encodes CASSLMDTTYEQYF.

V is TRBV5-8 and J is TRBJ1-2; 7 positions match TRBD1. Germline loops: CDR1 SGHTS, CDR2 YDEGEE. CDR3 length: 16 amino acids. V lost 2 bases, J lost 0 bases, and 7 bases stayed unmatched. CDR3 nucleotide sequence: TGTGCCAGCAGCTTTACAACCGGGACAGCTAACTATGGCTACACCTTC. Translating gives CASSFTTGTANYGYTF.

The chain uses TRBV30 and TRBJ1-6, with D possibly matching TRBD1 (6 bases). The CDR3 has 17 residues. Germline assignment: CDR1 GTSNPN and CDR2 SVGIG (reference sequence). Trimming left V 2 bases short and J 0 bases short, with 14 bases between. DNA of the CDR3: TGTGCCTGGAGTTTGGCAGGGGCGAGCTCCTATAATTCACCCCTCCACTTT. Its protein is CAWSLAGASSYNSPLHF.

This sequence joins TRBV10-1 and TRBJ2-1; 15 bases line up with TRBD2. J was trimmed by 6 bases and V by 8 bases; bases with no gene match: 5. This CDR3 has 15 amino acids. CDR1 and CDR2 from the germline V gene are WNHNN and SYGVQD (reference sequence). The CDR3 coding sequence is TGCGCCAGCGGAACGGGACTAGCGGGGGGCAATGAGCAGTTCTTC. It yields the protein CASGTGLAGGNEQFF.

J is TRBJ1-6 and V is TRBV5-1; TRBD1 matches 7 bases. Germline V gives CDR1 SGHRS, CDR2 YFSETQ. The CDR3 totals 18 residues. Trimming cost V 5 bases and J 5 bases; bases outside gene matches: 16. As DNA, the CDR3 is TGCGCCAGCAGGCTGGGAGAGAACAGGGGCCTTAATAATTCACCCCTCCACTTT. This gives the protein CASRLGENRGLNNSPLHF.

CDR3 nucleotides: TGTGCCAGCAGCGTGCTAGCGGGATTAGCAGATACGCAGTATTTT. It encodes CASSVLAGLADTQYF. The chain is built from TRBV9 and TRBJ2-3; 9 bases align to TRBD2. This CDR3 has 15 amino acids. The junction had 5 bases not matched to a gene; V was cut back by 2 bases and J by 4 bases. Germline values: CDR1 SGDLS, CDR2 YYNGEE.

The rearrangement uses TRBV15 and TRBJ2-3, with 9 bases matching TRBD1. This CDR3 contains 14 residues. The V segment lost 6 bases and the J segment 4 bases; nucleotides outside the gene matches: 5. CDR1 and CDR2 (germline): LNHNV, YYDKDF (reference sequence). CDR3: CATRKRQGADTQYF. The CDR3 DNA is TGTGCCACCAGGAAAAGACAGGGGGCAGATACGCAGTATTTT. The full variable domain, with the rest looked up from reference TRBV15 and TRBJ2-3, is DAMVIQNPRYQVTQFGKPVTLSCSQTLNHNVMYWYQQKSSQAPKLLFHYYDKDFNNEADTPDNFQSRRPNTSFCFLDIRSPGLGDTAMYLCATRKRQGADTQYFGPGTRLTVL.

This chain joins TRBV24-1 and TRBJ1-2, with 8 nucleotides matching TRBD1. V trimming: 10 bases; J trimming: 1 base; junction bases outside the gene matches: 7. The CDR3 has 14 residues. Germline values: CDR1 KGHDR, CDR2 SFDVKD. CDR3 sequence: CATYPGQDNYGYTF. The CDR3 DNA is TGTGCCACGTACCCGGGACAGGATAACTATGGCTACACCTTC.

For the CDR3, the DNA is TGTGCCAGCAGCCAGGCAGAGGGTGCAGCTAATGAAAAACTGTTTTTT. Translated: CASSQAEGAANEKLFF. The chain has TRBV4-2 and TRBJ1-4, with D unclear. Trimming removed 3 bases at V and 3 bases at J, with 14 bases between. The CDR3 runs 16 residues. Germline CDR1 and CDR2: LGHNA and YNFKEQ.

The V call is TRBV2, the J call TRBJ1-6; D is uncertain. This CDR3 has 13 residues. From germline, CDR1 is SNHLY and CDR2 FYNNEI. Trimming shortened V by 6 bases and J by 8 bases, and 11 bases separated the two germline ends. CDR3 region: CASRVFGDSPLHF. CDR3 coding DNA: TGTGCCAGCAGGGTTTTCGGAGATTCACCCCTCCACTTT.

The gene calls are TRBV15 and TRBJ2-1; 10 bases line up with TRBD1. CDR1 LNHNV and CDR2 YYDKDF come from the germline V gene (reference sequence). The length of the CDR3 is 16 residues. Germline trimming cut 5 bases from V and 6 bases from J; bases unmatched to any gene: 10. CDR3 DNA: TGTGCCACCAGCGGGGGGAGGGACAGGGGTACCAATGAGCAGTTCTTC. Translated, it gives CATSGGRDRGTNEQFF.

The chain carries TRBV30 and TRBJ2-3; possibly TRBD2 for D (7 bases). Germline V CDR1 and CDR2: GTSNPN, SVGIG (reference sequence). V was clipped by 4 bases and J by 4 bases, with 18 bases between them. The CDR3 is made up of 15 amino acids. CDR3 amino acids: CAWKLWGGAADTQYF. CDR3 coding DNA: TGTGCCTGGAAGCTGTGGGGGGGCGCGGCAGATACGCAGTATTTT. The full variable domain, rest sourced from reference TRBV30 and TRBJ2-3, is SQTIHQWPATLVQPVGSPLSLECTVEGTSNPNLYWYRQAAGRGLQLLFYSVGIGQISSEVPQNLSASRPQDRQFILSSKKLLLSDSGFYLCAWKLWGGAADTQYFGPGTRLTVL.

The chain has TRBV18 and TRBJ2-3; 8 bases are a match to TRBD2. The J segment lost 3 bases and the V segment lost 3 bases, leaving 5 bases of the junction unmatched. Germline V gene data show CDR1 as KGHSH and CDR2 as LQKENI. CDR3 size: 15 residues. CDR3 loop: CASSPPGGGTDTQYF. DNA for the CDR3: TGTGCCAGCTCACCTCCGGGAGGGGGGACAGATACGCAGTATTTT.

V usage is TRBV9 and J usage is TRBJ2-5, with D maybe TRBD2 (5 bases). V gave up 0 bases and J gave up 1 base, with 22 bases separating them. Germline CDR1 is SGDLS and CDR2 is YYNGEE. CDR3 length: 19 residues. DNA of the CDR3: TGTGCCAGCAGCGTAGCCCATTTATTTGCGAGGGCACCCCAAGAGACCCAGTACTTC. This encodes CASSVAHLFARAPQETQYF.

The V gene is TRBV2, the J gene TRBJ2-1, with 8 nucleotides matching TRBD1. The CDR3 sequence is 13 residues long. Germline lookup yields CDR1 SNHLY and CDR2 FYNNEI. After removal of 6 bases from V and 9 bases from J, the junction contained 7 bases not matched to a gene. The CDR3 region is CASSPAGGGEQFF. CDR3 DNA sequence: TGTGCCAGCAGCCCGGCAGGGGGCGGTGAGCAGTTCTTC.

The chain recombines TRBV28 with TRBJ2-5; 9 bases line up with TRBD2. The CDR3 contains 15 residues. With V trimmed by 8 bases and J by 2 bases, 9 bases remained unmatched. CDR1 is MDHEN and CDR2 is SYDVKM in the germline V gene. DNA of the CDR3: TGTGCCAGCGCGGGGGGGGCCGCTGGGCAAGAGACCCAGTACTTC. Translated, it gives CASAGGAAGQETQYF.